The 19 T cell receptor beta chains given below trace back to one sample, sequenced in a study of cytomegalovirus exposure and HLA in healthy donors. The primer mix had 60 Vbeta and 13 Jbeta primers. Sequenced by immunoSEQ multiplex PCR; TCRdb stores in-frame clones only, minus some. The table records 250,000 to 350,000 clones, roughly 89% of them present only once. What was sequenced was PBMCs. These receptors came from a man aged 40-55 years in good health and CMV-seropositive.

V and J are TRBV6-5 and TRBJ2-1; a possible D gene is TRBD2 (6 bases). Germline V gene lookup returns CDR1 MNHEY and CDR2 SVGAGI. The CDR3 has 12 residues. Trimming removed 2 bases from V and 9 bases from J, with 8 bases in between. DNA of the CDR3: TGTGCCAGCAGTTACATGGGGGGTGAGCAGTTCTTC. Its protein is CASSYMGGEQFF.

With respect to this clone: Other DNA sequences of this sample code for an identical CDR3. The chain uses TRBV2 and TRBJ2-7; tentative D call: TRBD2 (5 bases). V dropped 5 bases and J dropped 0 bases, with 5 bases sitting between them. The CDR3 contains 12 residues. Germline CDR1 is SNHLY and CDR2 is FYNNEI. CDR3 nucleotide sequence: TGTGCCAGCAGTACTAGCTCCTACGAGCAGTACTTC. Its protein is CASSTSSYEQYF.

The rearrangement links TRBV7-9 to TRBJ2-5; D remains unclear. CDR1 and CDR2 (germline): SEHNR, FQNEAQ (reference sequence). Trimming pared 1 base from V and 2 bases from J, leaving 11 bases between. CDR3 length: 15 residues. Here the CDR3 DNA reads TGTGCCAGCAGCTTAGGGCGGAATCGACAAGAGACCCAGTACTTC. As protein: CASSLGRNRQETQYF.

This chain uses TRBV6-6 with TRBJ2-1; 7 bases fit TRBD1. V dropped 4 bases and J dropped 4; count of bases not matched to a gene: 1. CDR1 is MNHNY and CDR2 is SVGAGI in the germline V gene (reference sequence). CDR3 length: 13 amino acids. CDR3 sequence reads: CASSSRGYNEQFF. Here the CDR3 DNA reads TGTGCCAGCAGTTCCAGGGGGTACAATGAGCAGTTCTTC.

The table lists this clone with a few counts. This chain links TRBV7-3 with TRBJ1-1, with D tentatively TRBD1 (6 bases). The CDR3 is 14 amino acids. Germline loops: CDR1 SGHTA, CDR2 FQGTGA. V was pared by 2 bases and J by 4 bases, with 11 bases between. In DNA, the CDR3 is TGTGCCAGCAGCTTAGGGGGACAAACCACTGAAGCTTTCTTT. Amino acids: CASSLGGQTTEAFF.

This chain links TRBV5-1 with TRBJ2-7; D might be TRBD1 (6 bases). This CDR3 spans 16 amino acids. Trimming took off 0 bases at V and 1 base at J, with 14 bases between the two ends. The V gene's germline CDR1 is SGHRS and CDR2 YFSETQ. CDR3 loop: CASSLGTGIKSYEQYF. As DNA, the CDR3 is TGCGCCAGCAGCTTGGGAACAGGGATTAAATCCTACGAGCAGTACTTC.

V gene TRBV7-2 combines with J gene TRBJ1-1, with 7 bases lining up with TRBD1. The CDR3 has 14 amino acids. Germline lookup yields CDR1 SGHTA and CDR2 FQGNSA. V was clipped by 9 bases and J by 0 bases; unmatched bases: 7. The CDR3 DNA reads TGTGCCAGTCGGTACAGGGGCCTGAACACTGAAGCTTTCTTT. Translation: CASRYRGLNTEAFF.

This clone was counted only a few times. The chain combines TRBV7-9 with TRBJ1-1; the D gene is possibly TRBD1 (5 bases). V was pared by 5 bases and J by 7 bases, with 20 bases between. Germline-derived CDR1 and CDR2 are SEHNR and FQNEAQ (reference sequence). This CDR3 comprises 15 residues. The CDR3 region is CASSPGRITGGEAFF. Written as DNA, the CDR3 is TGTGCCAGCAGCCCAGGGAGAATAACCGGGGGTGAAGCTTTCTTT.

This chain connects TRBV21-1 to TRBJ1-4; the tabulated D call, TRBD1, remains unverified against the DNA. TRBV21-1 is assigned pseudogene status. CDR3 length equals 18 residues. The CDR3 protein is CASSKELGQGADREKLFF. The CDR3, as DNA: TGTGCCAGCAGCAAAGAATTGGGACAGGGGGCAGATCGGGAAAAACTGTTTTTT.

The chain links TRBV7-9 to TRBJ2-1; 13 nucleotides agree with TRBD2. The germline V gene has CDR1 SEHNR and CDR2 FQNEAQ (reference sequence). CDR3 length: 16 amino acids. V lost 5 bases, J lost 7 bases, and 8 bases stayed unmatched. This CDR3 is CASSQGTSGKTNEQFF. DNA for the CDR3: TGTGCCAGCAGCCAGGGGACTAGCGGGAAAACTAATGAGCAGTTCTTC. Full variable domain (missing parts from reference TRBV7-9 and TRBJ2-1): DTGVSQNPRHKITKRGQNVTFRCDPISEHNRLYWYRQTLGQGPEFLTYFQNEAQLEKSRLLSDRFSAERPKGSFSTLEIQRTEQGDSAMYLCASSQGTSGKTNEQFFGPGTRLTVL.

The V gene is TRBV27, the J gene TRBJ2-1; TRBD2 matches 9 bases. CDR1 and CDR2 from the germline V gene are MNHEY and SMNVEV (reference sequence). There are 13 residues in the CDR3. J gave up 7 bases and V 10 bases, and 8 bases lay outside the gene matches. As DNA, the CDR3 is TGTGCCATCTTAGCGGGAGCGGGGAATGAGCAGTTCTTC. It codes for CAILAGAGNEQFF.

The chain carries TRBV27 and TRBJ1-2; no firm D call. Germline V gene sequence: CDR1 MNHEY, CDR2 SMNVEV (reference sequence). The CDR3 has 14 residues. V was clipped by 2 bases and J by 1 base, with 8 bases between them. CDR3: CASSLRRSNYGYTF. The CDR3 DNA reads as TGTGCCAGCAGTTTACGACGGAGTAACTATGGCTACACCTTC.

As concerns this clone: One junction end disagrees with the germline gene, perhaps due to a read error. V is TRBV7-7 and J is TRBJ2-5; 7 nucleotides align to TRBD1. The CDR3 is 15 amino acids. Germline CDR1 SSHAT, CDR2 FNYEAQ (reference sequence). CDR3 sequence (DNA): TGTGCTAGCACTCTTTTGACAGGGAACCAAGAGACCCAGTACTTC. It codes for CASTLLTGNQETQYF.

The V gene is TRBV5-1, the J gene TRBJ2-1; 11 bases align to TRBD1. Germline assignment: CDR1 SGHRS and CDR2 YFSETQ. CDR3 length equals 17 residues. With V trimmed by 4 bases and J by 2 bases, 8 bases remained unmatched. The CDR3, as DNA: TGCGCCAGCAGCCACGGACAGGGGGCGCCCACCTACAATGAGCAGTTCTTC. It codes for CASSHGQGAPTYNEQFF.

The V call is TRBV11-1, the J call TRBJ2-7; D might be TRBD1 (5 bases). Trimming cost V 4 bases and J 3 bases, with 7 bases left between them. The CDR3 consists of 12 residues. The V gene's germline CDR1 is SGHAT and CDR2 FQDESV (reference sequence). The CDR3 is CASSSRVYEQYF. The CDR3 DNA reads TGTGCCAGCAGCTCCAGGGTCTACGAGCAGTACTTC.

This clone was seen only once. This rearrangement joins TRBV27 to TRBJ2-2; 10 bases are shared with TRBD2. Germline V CDR1 and CDR2: MNHEY, SMNVEV (reference sequence). J was trimmed by 7 bases and V by 3 bases; bases with no gene match: 5. The CDR3 loop spans 15 amino acids. DNA for the CDR3: TGTGCCAGCAGTTTCCTAGCGGGAGTTGGCGGGGAGCTGTTTTTT. Residues: CASSFLAGVGGELFF.

The V gene is TRBV28, the J gene TRBJ1-4; 7 nucleotides match TRBD1. The CDR3 has 13 residues. The ends lost 5 bases at V and 8 bases at J; junction bases unmatched: 5. Germline lookup yields CDR1 MDHEN and CDR2 SYDVKM. This CDR3 reads CASSPRDREKLFF. For the CDR3, the DNA is TGTGCCAGCAGTCCAAGGGACAGAGAAAAACTGTTTTTT.

This sequence joins TRBV27 and TRBJ2-7, with 10 positions matching TRBD2. CDR1 is MNHEY, CDR2 SMNVEV, per germline (reference sequence). The V segment lost 4 bases and the J segment 5 bases; nucleotides outside the gene matches: 2. The CDR3 length is 13 residues. CDR3: CASSSLAGDEQYF. In nucleotides, the CDR3 is TGTGCCAGCAGTTCCCTAGCGGGAGACGAGCAGTACTTC.

V gene TRBV28 combines with J gene TRBJ1-1; possibly TRBD1 for D (6 bases). In germline, CDR1 is MDHEN, CDR2 SYDVKM. Trimming took off 2 bases at V and 0 bases at J, with 13 bases between the two ends. The CDR3 has 16 amino acids. The CDR3 is CASSLPRGRMNTEAFF. CDR3 bases: TGTGCCAGCAGTTTACCCAGGGGTAGGATGAACACTGAAGCTTTCTTT.